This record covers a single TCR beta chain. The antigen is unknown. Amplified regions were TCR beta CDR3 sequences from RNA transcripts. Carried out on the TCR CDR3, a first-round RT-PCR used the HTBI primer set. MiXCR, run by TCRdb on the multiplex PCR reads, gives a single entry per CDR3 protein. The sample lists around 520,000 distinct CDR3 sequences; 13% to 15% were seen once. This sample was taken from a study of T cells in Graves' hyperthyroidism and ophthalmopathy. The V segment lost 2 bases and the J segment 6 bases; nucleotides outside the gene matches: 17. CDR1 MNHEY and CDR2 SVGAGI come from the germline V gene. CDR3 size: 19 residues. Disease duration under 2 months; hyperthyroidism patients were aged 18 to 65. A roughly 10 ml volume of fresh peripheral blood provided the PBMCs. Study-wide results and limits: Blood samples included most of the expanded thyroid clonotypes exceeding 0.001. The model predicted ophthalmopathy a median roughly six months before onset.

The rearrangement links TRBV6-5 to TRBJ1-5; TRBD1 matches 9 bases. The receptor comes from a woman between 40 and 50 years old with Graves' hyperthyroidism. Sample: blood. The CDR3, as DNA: TGTGCCAGCAGTTACACCCCGGGACAGGGACCCCTCGGGCGTCAGCCCCAGCATTTT. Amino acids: CASSYTPGQGPLGRQPQHF.